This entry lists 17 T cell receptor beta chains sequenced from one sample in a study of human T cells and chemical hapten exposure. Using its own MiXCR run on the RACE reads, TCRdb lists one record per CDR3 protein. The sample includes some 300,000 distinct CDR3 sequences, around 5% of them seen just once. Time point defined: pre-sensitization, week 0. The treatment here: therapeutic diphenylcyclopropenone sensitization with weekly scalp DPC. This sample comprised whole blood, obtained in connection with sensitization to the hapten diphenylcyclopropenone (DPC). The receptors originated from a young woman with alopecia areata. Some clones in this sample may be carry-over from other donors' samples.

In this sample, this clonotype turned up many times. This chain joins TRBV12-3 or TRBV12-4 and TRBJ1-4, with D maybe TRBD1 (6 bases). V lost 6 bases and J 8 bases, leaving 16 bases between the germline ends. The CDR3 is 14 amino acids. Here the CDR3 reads CASRPQGGSEKLFF. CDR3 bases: TGTGCCAGCAGGCCACAGGGAGGCTCAGAAAAACTGTTTTTT.

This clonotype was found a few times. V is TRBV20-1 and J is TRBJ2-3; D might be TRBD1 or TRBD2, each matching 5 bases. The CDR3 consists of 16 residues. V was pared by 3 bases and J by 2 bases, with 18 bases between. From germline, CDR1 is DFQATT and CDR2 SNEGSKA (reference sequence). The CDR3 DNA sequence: TGCAGTGCTAGGGCAAAAAGTGGGGGTCTCACAGATACGCAGTATTTT. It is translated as CSARAKSGGLTDTQYF.

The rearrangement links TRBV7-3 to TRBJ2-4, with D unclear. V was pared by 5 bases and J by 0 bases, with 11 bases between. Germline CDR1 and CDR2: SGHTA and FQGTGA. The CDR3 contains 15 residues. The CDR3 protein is CASSLPQVAKNIQYF. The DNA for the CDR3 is TGTGCCAGCAGCCTCCCCCAGGTAGCCAAAAACATTCAGTACTTC.

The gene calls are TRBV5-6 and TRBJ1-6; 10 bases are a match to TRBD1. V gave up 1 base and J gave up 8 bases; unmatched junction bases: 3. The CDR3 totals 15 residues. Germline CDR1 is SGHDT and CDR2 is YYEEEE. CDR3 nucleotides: TGTGCCAGCAGCTTGCTTGGGACAGGGGATTCACCCCTCCACTTT. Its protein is CASSLLGTGDSPLHF.

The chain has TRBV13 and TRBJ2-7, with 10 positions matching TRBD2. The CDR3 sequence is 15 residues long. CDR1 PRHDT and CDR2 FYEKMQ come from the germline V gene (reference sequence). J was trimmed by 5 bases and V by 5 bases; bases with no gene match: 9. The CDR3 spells CASSPPGLAPHEQYF. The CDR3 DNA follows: TGTGCCAGCAGCCCCCCGGGACTAGCGCCCCACGAGCAGTACTTC.

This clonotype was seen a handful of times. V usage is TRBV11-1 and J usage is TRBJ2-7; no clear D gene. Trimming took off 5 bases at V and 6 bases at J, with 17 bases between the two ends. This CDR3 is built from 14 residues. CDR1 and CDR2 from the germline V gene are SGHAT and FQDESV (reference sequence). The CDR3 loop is CASSVPNELGEQYF. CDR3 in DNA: TGTGCCAGCAGCGTCCCCAACGAATTGGGCGAGCAGTACTTC.

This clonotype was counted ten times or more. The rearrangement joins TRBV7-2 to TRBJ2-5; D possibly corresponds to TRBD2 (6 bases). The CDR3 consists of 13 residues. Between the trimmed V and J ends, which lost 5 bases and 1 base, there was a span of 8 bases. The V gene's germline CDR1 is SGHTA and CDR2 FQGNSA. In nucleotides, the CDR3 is TGTGCCAGCAGCGGGACTTTCCAAGAGACCCAGTACTTC. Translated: CASSGTFQETQYF.

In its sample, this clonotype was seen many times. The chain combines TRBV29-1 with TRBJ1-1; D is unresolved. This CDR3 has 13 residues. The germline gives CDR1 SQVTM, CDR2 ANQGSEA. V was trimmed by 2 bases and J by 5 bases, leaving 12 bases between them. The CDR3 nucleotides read TGCAGCGTTGAATGGGCCCCGCGGACTGAAGCTTTCTTT. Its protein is CSVEWAPRTEAFF.

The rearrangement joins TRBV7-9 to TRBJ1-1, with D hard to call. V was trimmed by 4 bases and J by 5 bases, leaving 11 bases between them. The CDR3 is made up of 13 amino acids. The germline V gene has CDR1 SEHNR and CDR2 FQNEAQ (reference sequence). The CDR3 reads CASSSTSGTEAFF. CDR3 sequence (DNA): TGTGCCAGCAGCTCCACTTCGGGGACTGAAGCTTTCTTT.

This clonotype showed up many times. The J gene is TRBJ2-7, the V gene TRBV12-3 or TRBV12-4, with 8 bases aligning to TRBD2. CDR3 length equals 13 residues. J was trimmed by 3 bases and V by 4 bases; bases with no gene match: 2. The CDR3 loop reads CASSSSGGYEQYF. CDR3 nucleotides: TGTGCCAGCAGTTCCAGCGGGGGCTACGAGCAGTACTTC.

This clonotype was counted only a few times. The DNA of the CDR3 is TGCGCCAGCAGCTTAGGTACGGGGGGCATAGCAGATACGCAGTATTTT. Encoded protein: CASSLGTGGIADTQYF. The J gene is TRBJ2-3, the V gene TRBV5-1; TRBD2 might be the D (7 bases). Per germline, CDR1 SGHRS and CDR2 YFSETQ. CDR3 length: 16 amino acids. Trimming pared 2 bases from V and 4 bases from J, leaving 17 bases between.

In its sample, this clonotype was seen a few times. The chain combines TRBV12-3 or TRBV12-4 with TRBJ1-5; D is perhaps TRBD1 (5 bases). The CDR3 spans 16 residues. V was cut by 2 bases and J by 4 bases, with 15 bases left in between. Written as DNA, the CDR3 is TGTGCCAGCAGTTTATCCCCCTCGGGGGTTAATCAGCCCCAGCATTTT. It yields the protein CASSLSPSGVNQPQHF.

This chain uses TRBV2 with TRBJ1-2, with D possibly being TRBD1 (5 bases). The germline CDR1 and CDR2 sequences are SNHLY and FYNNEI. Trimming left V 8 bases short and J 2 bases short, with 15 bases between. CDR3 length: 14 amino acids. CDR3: CASAGQGTNYGYTF. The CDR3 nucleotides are TGTGCCAGCGCCGGGCAGGGCACAAACTATGGCTACACCTTC.

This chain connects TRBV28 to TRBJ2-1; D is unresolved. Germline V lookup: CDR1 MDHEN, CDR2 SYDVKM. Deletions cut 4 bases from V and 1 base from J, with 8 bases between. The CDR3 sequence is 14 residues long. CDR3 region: CASSSSVSYNEQFF. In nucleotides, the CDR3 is TGTGCCAGCAGTTCCTCGGTATCCTACAATGAGCAGTTCTTC.

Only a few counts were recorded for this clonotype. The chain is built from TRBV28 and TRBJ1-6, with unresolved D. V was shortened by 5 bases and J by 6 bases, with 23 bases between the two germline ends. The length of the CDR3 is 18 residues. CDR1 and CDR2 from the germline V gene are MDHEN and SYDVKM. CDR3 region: CASSPFLPRPERNSPLHF. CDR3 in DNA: TGTGCCAGCAGTCCCTTCCTCCCCAGGCCTGAACGTAATTCACCCCTCCACTTT.

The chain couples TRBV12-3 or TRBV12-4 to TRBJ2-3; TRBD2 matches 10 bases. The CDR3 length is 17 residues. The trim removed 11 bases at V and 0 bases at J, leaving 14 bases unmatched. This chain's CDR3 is CAVSGLAGVISTDTQYF. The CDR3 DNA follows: TGTGCCGTCAGTGGGCTAGCGGGGGTTATTAGCACAGATACGCAGTATTTT.

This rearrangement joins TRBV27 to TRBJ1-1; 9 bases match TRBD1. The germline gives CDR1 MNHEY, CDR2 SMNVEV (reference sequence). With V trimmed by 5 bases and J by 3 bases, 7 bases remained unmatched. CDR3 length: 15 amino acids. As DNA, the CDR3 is TGTGCCAGCAGTGCGAGGACAGGGGTGTACACTGAAGCTTTCTTT. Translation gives CASSARTGVYTEAFF.